The next 26 T cell receptor beta chains were all read from a single sample in a study of shared clonotypes between healthy human individuals. This table comes from immunoSEQ multiplex PCR, and its TCRdb copy is limited to in-frame clones, with some not included. The data show about 470,000 clones, 79% seen once. What was sequenced was PBMCs. All receptors derive from a woman in her forties in good health. Some clones in this sample may be carry-over from other donors' samples.

The chain recombines TRBV2 with TRBJ2-3; 7 positions match TRBD1. The CDR3 spans 15 residues. After removal of 6 bases from V and 6 bases from J, the junction contained 12 bases not matched to a gene. The germline gives CDR1 SNHLY, CDR2 FYNNEI. Written as DNA, the CDR3 is TGTGCCAGCAGCCGAACTACAGGGGCCGGGGATACGCAGTATTTT. The encoded protein is CASSRTTGAGDTQYF.

In this sample, this clone turned up many times. The chain has TRBV15 and TRBJ1-2; TRBD1 matches 9 bases. The CDR3 covers 15 residues. CDR1 is LNHNV and CDR2 is YYDKDF in the germline V gene (reference sequence). With V trimmed by 5 bases and J by 4 bases, 8 bases remained unmatched. Here the CDR3 DNA reads TGTGCCACCAGCCCCCGGGACAGGGTAGCCTATGGCTACACCTTC. Translation gives CATSPRDRVAYGYTF.

The sample holds one count of this clone. This sequence joins TRBV5-4 and TRBJ1-3; 8 bases align to TRBD1. J gave up 4 bases and V 5 bases, and 2 bases lay outside the gene matches. CDR1 is SGHNT, CDR2 YYREEE, per germline (reference sequence). This CDR3 comprises 13 residues. The CDR3 loop reads CASRRTGGNTIYF. DNA for the CDR3: TGTGCCAGCAGGCGGACAGGGGGAAACACCATATATTTT.

The chain has TRBV19 and TRBJ1-5; TRBD1 agrees at 10 bases. The germline V gene has CDR1 LNHDA and CDR2 SQIVND (reference sequence). The CDR3 runs 15 residues. V dropped 6 bases and J dropped 3; count of bases not matched to a gene: 5. The DNA for the CDR3 is TGTGCCAGTAGAGGACAGGGGGTCACCAATCAGCCCCAGCATTTT. Protein sequence: CASRGQGVTNQPQHF.

The chain joins TRBV7-6 to TRBJ2-5; TRBD2 might be the D (7 bases). The germline V gene has CDR1 SGHVS and CDR2 FNYEAQ. There are 16 residues in the CDR3. V was clipped by 7 bases and J by 4 bases, with 22 bases between them. The DNA of the CDR3 is TGTGCCAGCAACTTGAGAGGCGGGGGCGAAGGAGAGACCCAGTACTTC. Translated, it gives CASNLRGGGEGETQYF.

The V and J genes are TRBV7-7 and TRBJ2-3; D may be TRBD2 (5 bases). The germline CDR1 and CDR2 sequences are SSHAT and FNYEAQ (reference sequence). CDR3 size: 13 residues. V was trimmed by 5 bases and J by 8 bases, leaving 14 bases between them. In nucleotides, the CDR3 is TGTGCCAGCAGCCCGAGTTATAGCGCTACGCAGTATTTT. This encodes CASSPSYSATQYF.

CDR3 sequence reads: CASRERRTGDTEAFF. CDR3 DNA sequence: TGTGCCAGTAGGGAAAGGCGGACAGGGGATACTGAAGCTTTCTTT. The chain employs TRBV19 and TRBJ1-1; 9 bases are shared with TRBD1. Germline CDR1 is LNHDA and CDR2 is SQIVND (reference sequence). The CDR3 is 15 amino acids. The V and J ends lost 6 bases and 5 bases, in that order; junction bases with no gene match: 10.

This clone was counted between two and nine times. The chain carries TRBV27 and TRBJ1-1; weak D call: TRBD1 (5 bases). Germline V gives CDR1 MNHEY, CDR2 SMNVEV (reference sequence). The CDR3 is 14 residues long. Trimming shortened V by 2 bases and J by 7 bases, and 14 bases separated the two germline ends. CDR3 bases: TGTGCCAGCAGTTTAGGGGTTGGGGGGGTTGAAGCTTTCTTT. It codes for CASSLGVGGVEAFF.

The rearrangement joins TRBV5-6 to TRBJ2-1; D may be TRBD2 (6 bases). V was cut by 3 bases and J by 0 bases, with 10 bases left in between. CDR1 SGHDT and CDR2 YYEEEE come from the germline V gene. CDR3 length: 15 amino acids. The CDR3 protein is CASSWDGSSYNEQFF. The CDR3 coding sequence is TGTGCCAGCAGCTGGGACGGGAGCTCCTACAATGAGCAGTTCTTC. Together with reference TRBV5-6 and TRBJ2-1, the CDR3 gives the full variable domain: DAGVTQSPTHLIKTRGQQVTLRCSPKSGHDTVSWYQQALGQGPQFIFQYYEEEERQRGNFPDRFSGHQFPNYSSELNVNALLLGDSALYLCASSWDGSSYNEQFFGPGTRLTVL.

This chain uses TRBV28 with TRBJ2-2; D perhaps matches TRBD1 (6 bases). The V end was cut by 5 bases, the J end by 5 bases, with 21 bases between. The CDR3 spans 17 residues. CDR1 and CDR2 from the germline V gene are MDHEN and SYDVKM. The CDR3 DNA is TGTGCCAGCAGTCGACGATCATGGGGGCGAGGGACCGGGGAGCTGTTTTTT. This sequence encodes CASSRRSWGRGTGELFF.

This sequence joins TRBV4-1 and TRBJ2-7, with 8 bases fitting TRBD2. The CDR3 runs to 15 residues. J gave up 4 bases and V 6 bases, and 11 bases lay outside the gene matches. Germline V CDR1 and CDR2: MGHRA, YSYEKL. CDR3 bases: TGCGCCAGCAGAGCAATGGGGGTAGCGGGGTACGAGCAGTACTTC. Its translation is CASRAMGVAGYEQYF.

The chain couples TRBV6-5 to TRBJ2-1; D gene ambiguous. In germline, CDR1 is MNHEY, CDR2 SVGAGI. The CDR3 runs 13 residues. V lost 6 bases and J lost 0, with 6 bases in between. CDR3 amino acids: CASRSSSYNEQFF. CDR3 coding DNA: TGTGCCAGCAGGTCTAGCTCCTACAATGAGCAGTTCTTC.

V gene TRBV28 combines with J gene TRBJ2-1; D is tentatively TRBD1 or TRBD2 (5 bases each). V was trimmed by 8 bases and J by 8 bases, leaving 13 bases between them. Germline V gives CDR1 MDHEN, CDR2 SYDVKM. This CDR3 comprises 12 residues. This CDR3 is CASRDLEDEQFF. The DNA for the CDR3 is TGTGCCAGCCGGGACCTCGAGGATGAGCAGTTCTTC.

The chain recombines TRBV9 with TRBJ2-2; 9 nucleotides align to TRBD1. The V and J ends lost 1 base and 4 bases, in that order; junction bases with no gene match: 5. Per the germline V gene, CDR1 is SGDLS and CDR2 is YYNGEE. CDR3 length: 16 amino acids. Written as DNA, the CDR3 is TGTGCCAGCAGCGTAATGGGACAGGGTTTCACCGGGGAGCTGTTTTTT. This codes for CASSVMGQGFTGELFF.

The J gene is TRBJ2-3, the V gene TRBV5-1; TRBD2 agrees at 12 bases. After removal of 5 bases from V and 1 base from J, the junction contained 2 bases not matched to a gene. Germline V gene sequence: CDR1 SGHRS, CDR2 YFSETQ. The CDR3 has 15 amino acids. DNA for the CDR3: TGCGCCAGCAGGACTAGCGGGAGTGGCACAGATACGCAGTATTTT. Residues: CASRTSGSGTDTQYF.

The V gene is TRBV28, the J gene TRBJ2-3; 10 bases match TRBD1. The length of the CDR3 is 15 residues. The germline V gene encodes CDR1 MDHEN and CDR2 SYDVKM. Trimming took 3 bases from V and 5 from J; bases not matched to a gene: 5. DNA for the CDR3: TGTGCCAGCAGTTTGGGGACAGGGGTGCAAGATACGCAGTATTTT. It yields the protein CASSLGTGVQDTQYF.

Of note for this clone: The same CDR3 arises from other DNA sequences in this sample as well. The chain joins TRBV9 to TRBJ1-3; no reliable D call. Trimming took 0 bases from V and 0 from J, leaving 4 bases between them. Germline CDR1 is SGDLS and CDR2 is YYNGEE. The CDR3 runs 14 residues. The DNA for the CDR3 is TGTGCCAGCAGCGTAGAAGGCTCTGGAAACACCATATATTTT. This translates into CASSVEGSGNTIYF. The variable domain in full, completed from reference TRBV9 and TRBJ1-3, reads DSGVTQTPKHLITATGQRVTLRCSPRSGDLSVYWYQQSLDQGLQFLIQYYNGEERAKGNILERFSAQQFPDLHSELNLSSLELGDSALYFCASSVEGSGNTIYFGEGSWLTVV.

This chain links TRBV9 with TRBJ2-1; D remains unclear. The germline CDR1 and CDR2 sequences are SGDLS and YYNGEE. The CDR3 contains 14 residues. V was trimmed by 1 base and J by 7 bases, leaving 12 bases between them. In DNA, the CDR3 is TGTGCCAGCAGCGTAAGTCGGGCGGCGAATGAGCAGTTCTTC. Amino acid sequence: CASSVSRAANEQFF.

This clone was seen a handful of times. V usage is TRBV7-8 and J usage is TRBJ1-5, with D unclear. CDR1 SGHVS and CDR2 FQNEAQ come from the germline V gene. With 3 bases removed from V and 0 bases from J, the gap between germline ends came to 3 bases. There are 13 residues in the CDR3. CDR3 protein: CASSFNSNQPQHF. As DNA, the CDR3 is TGTGCCAGCAGCTTCAATAGCAATCAGCCCCAGCATTTT.

The chain combines TRBV11-2 with TRBJ2-1; D is tentatively TRBD1 or TRBD2 (5 bases each). There are 14 residues in the CDR3. The V gene lost 1 base and the J gene lost 6 bases, with 10 bases spanning the gap. Germline V gene sequence: CDR1 SGHAT, CDR2 FQNNGV. The CDR3 nucleotides read TGTGCCAGCAGCTTAGGAGGGACCACCAATGAGCAGTTCTTC. This encodes CASSLGGTTNEQFF.

The rearrangement links TRBV5-5 to TRBJ1-1, with 7 bases that match TRBD1. The V gene's germline CDR1 is SGHKS and CDR2 YYEKEE (reference sequence). This CDR3 comprises 14 residues. The V and J ends lost 4 bases and 1 base, in that order; junction bases with no gene match: 4. The CDR3 region has the DNA TGTGCCAGCAGCGTACAGGGGCGGAACACTGAAGCTTTCTTT. This sequence encodes CASSVQGRNTEAFF.

V and J are TRBV10-3 and TRBJ1-1; D gene unclear. The germline V gene has CDR1 ENHRY and CDR2 SYGVKD. V lost 11 bases, J lost 1 base, and 14 bases lay in between. The CDR3 covers 13 residues. DNA for the CDR3: TGTGCCGTAAGTAGGGCTACGAACACTGAAGCTTTCTTT. Residues: CAVSRATNTEAFF.

This clone was detected once. V is TRBV19 and J is TRBJ2-1; 7 bases line up with TRBD2. V lost 1 base and J lost 9; bases outside the gene matches: 3. Germline V lookup: CDR1 LNHDA, CDR2 SQIVND (reference sequence). CDR3 length: 13 residues. The CDR3 protein is CASSIAGGGEQFF. CDR3 nucleotide sequence: TGTGCCAGTAGTATAGCGGGAGGCGGTGAGCAGTTCTTC.

The CDR3 DNA is TGTGCCAGCAGCCCCGGACTTGGTGGCGGGGAGCTGTTTTTT. It yields the protein CASSPGLGGGELFF. The J gene is TRBJ2-2, the V gene TRBV9, with a weak D call TRBD2 (5 bases). CDR3 length: 14 amino acids. V shed 4 bases and J shed 7 bases, with 14 bases lying between them. Per the germline V gene, CDR1 is SGDLS and CDR2 is YYNGEE.

CDR3 DNA sequence: TGTGCCAGCAGTGAAGCGTCTGACACTGAAGCTTTCTTT. This sequence encodes CASSEASDTEAFF. This chain links TRBV6-5 with TRBJ1-1; D unclear. CDR3 length: 13 residues. CDR1 is MNHEY, CDR2 SVGAGI, per germline. Trimming removed 5 bases from V and 3 bases from J, with 10 bases in between.

The chain couples TRBV4-1 to TRBJ2-7; the D gene is possibly TRBD1 (6 bases). The germline CDR1 and CDR2 sequences are MGHRA and YSYEKL. Trimming took 0 bases from V and 7 from J, leaving 16 bases between them. The CDR3 covers 15 residues. The CDR3 here is CASSQDLRDTWEQYF. In DNA form, the CDR3 reads TGCGCCAGCAGCCAAGACCTCCGGGACACCTGGGAGCAGTACTTC.